Each of the 28 T cell receptor beta chains below was sequenced from the same sample in a study of cytomegalovirus exposure and HLA in healthy donors (dated by TCRdb to between 2016 and 2019). The library relied on the immunoSEQ multiplex PCR assay. For the multiplex PCR, a mixture combining 60 forward primers for TCR Vbeta segments and 13 reverse primers for TCR Jbeta segments was used. Drawn from immuneACCESS, this table holds only the in-frame rearrangements with V and J called that TCRdb kept. Clones are partly lost; checked studies trace under half to an unresolved V gene and leave the rest unexplained. For this sample there are approximately 95,000 clones; 81% appear just once. The leading ten clones occupy approximately 3.9% of the sample. The source material was PBMCs. The receptors were sampled from a woman aged 65 to 85 in good health and CMV-seropositive.

There are many counts of this clone. The CDR3, as DNA: TGTGCCAGCAGCGTGACAGGGACCCCCCCCTACGAGCAGTACTTC. This codes for CASSVTGTPPYEQYF. The gene calls are TRBV5-6 and TRBJ2-7; 7 bases fit TRBD1. CDR1 is SGHDT and CDR2 is YYEEEE in the germline V gene. V was clipped by 4 bases and J by 2 bases; unmatched bases: 9. CDR3 length: 15 amino acids. Drawing the rest from reference TRBV5-6 and TRBJ2-7, the complete variable domain is DAGVTQSPTHLIKTRGQQVTLRCSPKSGHDTVSWYQQALGQGPQFIFQYYEEEERQRGNFPDRFSGHQFPNYSSELNVNALLLGDSALYLCASSVTGTPPYEQYFGPGTRLTVT.

V usage is TRBV28 and J usage is TRBJ1-2; 7 bases agree with TRBD1. The CDR3 extends over 15 amino acids. V lost 5 bases and J lost 0; bases outside the gene matches: 6. Germline V lookup: CDR1 MDHEN, CDR2 SYDVKM. This chain's CDR3 is CASSKPGGANYGYTF. DNA of the CDR3: TGTGCCAGCAGTAAACCAGGGGGAGCTAACTATGGCTACACCTTC.

As for this clone: Its ends do not fully match the called genes, so a read error is possible. The chain is built from TRBV7-7 and TRBJ2-5, with D hard to call. The CDR3 is 16 amino acids. Germline values: CDR1 SSHAT, CDR2 FNYEAQ (reference sequence). The CDR3 protein is CASSLETRVPPREQYF. The CDR3 DNA reads TGTGCTAGCAGCTTAGAGACCCGGGTCCCCCCTAGAGAGCAGTACTTC.

The rearrangement uses TRBV5-1 and TRBJ2-3, with TRBD2 matching 13 bases. The germline V gene encodes CDR1 SGHRS and CDR2 YFSETQ. CDR3 length equals 18 residues. V dropped 0 bases and J dropped 6; count of bases not matched to a gene: 10. CDR3 sequence reads: CASSLGGLAGEGMDTQYF. The CDR3 DNA is TGCGCCAGCAGCTTGGGCGGACTAGCGGGAGAGGGGATGGATACGCAGTATTTT. Filled out from reference TRBV5-1 and TRBJ2-3, the complete variable domain reads KAGVTQTPRYLIKTRGQQVTLSCSPISGHRSVSWYQQTPGQGLQFLFEYFSETQRNKGNFPGRFSGRQFSNSRSEMNVSTLELGDSALYLCASSLGGLAGEGMDTQYFGPGTRLTVL.

This clone occurred a few times. The chain couples TRBV5-6 to TRBJ1-2; D gene unclear. The germline V gene has CDR1 SGHDT and CDR2 YYEEEE. Trimming cost V 0 bases and J 0 bases, with 9 bases left between them. The CDR3 totals 15 residues. CDR3 residues: CASSLVLQTNYGYTF. Here the CDR3 DNA reads TGTGCCAGCAGCTTGGTATTGCAGACTAACTATGGCTACACCTTC. Together with reference TRBV5-6 and TRBJ1-2, the CDR3 gives the full variable domain: DAGVTQSPTHLIKTRGQQVTLRCSPKSGHDTVSWYQQALGQGPQFIFQYYEEEERQRGNFPDRFSGHQFPNYSSELNVNALLLGDSALYLCASSLVLQTNYGYTFGSGTRLTVV.

V and J are TRBV5-6 and TRBJ2-6, with D possibly matching TRBD1 (5 bases). This CDR3 spans 18 amino acids. Between the trimmed V and J ends, which lost 4 bases and 0 bases, there was a span of 17 bases. Looked up from germline, CDR1 is SGHDT and CDR2 is YYEEEE. The CDR3 is CASSHRQIPLSGANVLTF. DNA for the CDR3: TGTGCCAGCAGCCACAGACAGATCCCTCTCTCTGGGGCCAACGTCCTGACTTTC.

The chain recombines TRBV25-1 with TRBJ1-2; D perhaps matches TRBD1 (6 bases). This CDR3 has 13 residues. Trimming took off 4 bases at V and 5 bases at J, with 11 bases between the two ends. Germline V gives CDR1 MGHDK, CDR2 SYGVNS. The CDR3 loop is CASSVGAEYGYTF. CDR3 in DNA: TGTGCCAGCAGTGTGGGGGCGGAGTATGGCTACACCTTC.

The gene calls are TRBV5-5 and TRBJ2-5; D gene ambiguous. V lost 1 base and J lost 1, with 11 bases in between. Germline-derived CDR1 and CDR2 are SGHKS and YYEKEE (reference sequence). This CDR3 is built from 15 residues. In nucleotides, the CDR3 is TGTGCCAGCAGCTTGTATACGGTTAGCCAAGAGACCCAGTACTTC. This codes for CASSLYTVSQETQYF.

A word on this clone: The junction and the germline gene differ at one end; a read error may be behind it. This rearrangement joins TRBV18 to TRBJ2-1; 16 nucleotides align to TRBD2. This CDR3 has 17 residues. The germline gives CDR1 KGHSH, CDR2 LQKENI. DNA of the CDR3: TGTGTCAGCTCAGTGGGACTAGCGGGAGGGCCCAGTAATGAGCAGTTCTTC. Amino acids: CVSSVGLAGGPSNEQFF.

The CDR3: CASTRTSGRTGELFF. CDR3 DNA: TGTGCCAGTACCCGGACTAGCGGGAGAACCGGGGAGCTGTTTTTT. The chain recombines TRBV19 with TRBJ2-2; 13 positions match TRBD2. The CDR3 is 15 amino acids. CDR1 LNHDA and CDR2 SQIVND come from the germline V gene (reference sequence). After removal of 7 bases from V and 5 bases from J, the junction contained 4 bases not matched to a gene.

The rearrangement uses TRBV4-2 and TRBJ2-7; possibly TRBD2 for D (6 bases). Germline V lookup: CDR1 LGHNA, CDR2 YNFKEQ. The V and J ends lost 2 bases and 2 bases respectively, with 10 bases between them. CDR3 length: 14 amino acids. CDR3 sequence (DNA): TGTGCCAGCAGCCAACCGGGAGTGACCTACGAGCAGTACTTC. Translated, it gives CASSQPGVTYEQYF.

The gene calls are TRBV28 and TRBJ1-1; D not certain. CDR1 is MDHEN, CDR2 SYDVKM, per germline. V lost 5 bases and J 3 bases, leaving 13 bases between the germline ends. The CDR3 runs to 14 residues. CDR3 region: CASSVPGGYTEAFF. The CDR3 DNA follows: TGTGCCAGCAGTGTTCCAGGAGGGTACACTGAAGCTTTCTTT.

This chain links TRBV4-3 with TRBJ1-2, with D possibly being TRBD1 (6 bases). Trimming took 5 bases from V and 3 from J, leaving 7 bases between them. This CDR3 contains 12 residues. Germline V CDR1 and CDR2: LGHNA, YSLEER. CDR3 bases: TGCGCCAGCAGCAACAGGGACTATGGCTACACCTTC. This codes for CASSNRDYGYTF.

This chain joins TRBV18 and TRBJ2-4; TRBD2 might be the D (6 bases). Between the trimmed V and J ends, which lost 0 bases and 8 bases, there was a span of 14 bases. CDR3 length: 15 residues. CDR1 is KGHSH and CDR2 is LQKENI in the germline V gene. CDR3: CASSPPGGSIDIQYF. CDR3 nucleotides: TGTGCCAGCTCACCACCGGGGGGTAGCATAGACATTCAGTACTTC.

This chain connects TRBV4-1 to TRBJ1-1, with D tentatively TRBD1 (5 bases). Germline CDR1 MGHRA, CDR2 YSYEKL. The CDR3 is 12 residues long. Deletions cut 4 bases from V and 6 bases from J, with 9 bases between. CDR3 nucleotides: TGCGCCAGCAGCCGTCAGGGATCTGAAGCTTTCTTT. This encodes CASSRQGSEAFF.

In this sample, this clone turned up a few times. The chain carries TRBV27 and TRBJ2-5, with D possibly TRBD1 on 6 matching bases. There are 14 residues in the CDR3. CDR1 is MNHEY, CDR2 SMNVEV, per germline (reference sequence). V lost 4 bases and J lost 3, with 12 bases in between. CDR3 coding DNA: TGTGCCAGCAGTTCCCGGGACACCAAAGAGACCCAGTACTTC. This translates into CASSSRDTKETQYF.

The chain carries TRBV19 and TRBJ1-2; D call uncertain. This CDR3 contains 12 residues. In germline, CDR1 is LNHDA, CDR2 SQIVND (reference sequence). Trimming pared 10 bases from V and 2 bases from J, leaving 11 bases between. CDR3 protein: CATQRQNYGYTF. CDR3 DNA sequence: TGTGCCACCCAGAGACAAAACTATGGCTACACCTTC.

This clone has only a few counts. The chain is built from TRBV7-6 and TRBJ1-1; tentative D call: TRBD1 (5 bases). There are 17 residues in the CDR3. The germline V gene encodes CDR1 SGHVS and CDR2 FNYEAQ. V shed 4 bases and J shed 5 bases, with 23 bases lying between them. For the CDR3, the DNA is TGTGCCAGCAGCTCACGCCCGGCTGGGGCAGCAGGGACTGAAGCTTTCTTT. Translating gives CASSSRPAGAAGTEAFF. The full variable domain, rest sourced from reference TRBV7-6 and TRBJ1-1, is GAGVSQSPRYKVTKRGQDVALRCDPISGHVSLYWYRQALGQGPEFLTYFNYEAQQDKSGLPNDRFSAERPEGSISTLTIQRTEQRDSAMYRCASSSRPAGAAGTEAFFGQGTRLTVV.

The table lists this clone with a few counts. The V gene is TRBV7-2, the J gene TRBJ1-1, with TRBD1 as a possible D gene (6 bases). CDR3 length: 17 residues. Trimming shortened V by 4 bases and J by 0 bases, and 18 bases separated the two germline ends. From germline, CDR1 is SGHTA and CDR2 FQGNSA. The CDR3 sequence: CASSSPRGGAMNTEAFF. In DNA, the CDR3 is TGTGCCAGCAGCTCCCCTAGGGGGGGGGCCATGAACACTGAAGCTTTCTTT.

This rearrangement joins TRBV10-3 to TRBJ2-7; 8 bases fit TRBD1. This CDR3 is built from 14 residues. Germline values: CDR1 ENHRY, CDR2 SYGVKD. V shed 3 bases and J 0 bases; nucleotides not matched to a gene: 1. The CDR3 bases are TGTGCCATCAGTGAAGGACAGGGCTCCTACGAGCAGTACTTC. It yields the protein CAISEGQGSYEQYF.

The chain carries TRBV21-1 and TRBJ2-1; whether TRBD2, the table's D call, matches the DNA was not checked. TRBV21-1 is listed as a pseudogene. There are 18 residues in the CDR3. CDR3 nucleotides: TGTGCCAGCAGCATTCCCCTCAGGGGAGCGGGAGGAGAGGGTGAGCAGTTCTTC. Amino acid sequence: CASSIPLRGAGGEGEQFF.

The sample holds one count of this clone. The chain combines TRBV5-1 with TRBJ1-2, with 9 bases matching TRBD1. CDR3 size: 16 residues. Germline CDR1 is SGHRS and CDR2 is YFSETQ. V dropped 7 bases and J dropped 4; count of bases not matched to a gene: 14. The CDR3 sequence is CASGQDRGHPSYGYTF. CDR3 DNA sequence: TGCGCCAGCGGCCAGGACAGGGGACATCCGTCCTATGGCTACACCTTC.

The chain is built from TRBV7-8 and TRBJ2-7; 8 bases match TRBD2. This CDR3 is 18 amino acids long. CDR1 is SGHVS, CDR2 FQNEAQ, per germline. V shed 2 bases, J shed 6 bases, and the junction held 18 bases outside the gene matches. The CDR3 here is CASSLLSWGLVKGAEQYF. The CDR3 DNA reads as TGTGCCAGCAGCTTACTATCGTGGGGACTAGTAAAGGGCGCCGAGCAGTACTTC.

The gene calls are TRBV5-4 and TRBJ1-4, with D hard to call. Germline CDR1 reads SGHNT; CDR2 reads YYREEE (reference sequence). The CDR3 contains 18 residues. V was clipped by 2 bases and J by 8 bases, with 25 bases between them. The chain's CDR3 is CASSFRVMYTALSEKLFF. DNA of the CDR3: TGTGCCAGCAGCTTCCGTGTGATGTACACCGCCTTATCGGAAAAACTGTTTTTT. Using reference TRBV5-4 and TRBJ1-4 for the parts outside the CDR3, the full variable domain is ETGVTQSPTHLIKTRGQQVTLRCSSQSGHNTVSWYQQALGQGPQFIFQYYREEENGRGNFPPRFSGLQFPNYSSELNVNALELDDSALYLCASSFRVMYTALSEKLFFGSGTQLSVL.

This chain joins TRBV19 and TRBJ2-1, with D possibly TRBD2 on 5 matching bases. The germline gives CDR1 LNHDA, CDR2 SQIVND (reference sequence). The CDR3 is made up of 15 amino acids. V dropped 4 bases and J dropped 0 bases, with 10 bases sitting between them. CDR3 nucleotides: TGTGCCAGTAGTAAGATAGGGAGCTCCTACAATGAGCAGTTCTTC. Amino acid sequence: CASSKIGSSYNEQFF.

The V call is TRBV7-9, the J call TRBJ2-1; D unclear. The germline V gene has CDR1 SEHNR and CDR2 FQNEAQ (reference sequence). V was clipped by 4 bases and J by 8 bases, with 12 bases between them. This CDR3 has 13 residues. The CDR3 DNA is TGTGCCAGCAGCTCTACTACGGTCGATGAGCAGTTCTTC. It yields the protein CASSSTTVDEQFF. Drawing the rest from reference TRBV7-9 and TRBJ2-1, the complete variable domain is DTGVSQNPRHKITKRGQNVTFRCDPISEHNRLYWYRQTLGQGPEFLTYFQNEAQLEKSRLLSDRFSAERPKGSFSTLEIQRTEQGDSAMYLCASSSTTVDEQFFGPGTRLTVL.

CDR3 in DNA: TGTGCTAGTGGTCTGACCCGGACTTTAGAGACCCAGTACTTC. It translates to CASGLTRTLETQYF. The chain uses TRBV12-5 and TRBJ2-5, with D possibly TRBD2 on 5 matching bases. Germline V gene sequence: CDR1 LGHNT, CDR2 FRNRAP. Trimming removed 5 bases from V and 4 bases from J, with 14 bases in between. CDR3 size: 14 residues.

The rearrangement joins TRBV2 to TRBJ2-2; D unclear. Germline V gene data show CDR1 as SNHLY and CDR2 as FYNNEI. CDR3 length: 11 residues. V gave up 5 bases and J gave up 7 bases, with 5 bases separating them. The CDR3 is CASSRGGELFF. The CDR3 DNA reads as TGTGCCAGCAGTAGAGGCGGGGAGCTGTTTTTT.